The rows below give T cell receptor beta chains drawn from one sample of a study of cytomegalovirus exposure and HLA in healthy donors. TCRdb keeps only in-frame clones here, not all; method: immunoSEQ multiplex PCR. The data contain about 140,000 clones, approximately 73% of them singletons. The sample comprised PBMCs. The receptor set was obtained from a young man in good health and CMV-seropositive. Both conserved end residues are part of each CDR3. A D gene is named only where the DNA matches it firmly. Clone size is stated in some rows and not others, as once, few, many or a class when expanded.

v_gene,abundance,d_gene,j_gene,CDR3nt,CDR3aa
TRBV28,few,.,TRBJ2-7,TGTGCCAGCACCCCAGGGGAAATGTTCTACGAGCAGTACTTC,CASTPGEMFYEQYF
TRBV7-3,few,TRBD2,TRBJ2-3,TGTGCCAGCAGCTTAACGGGGGCGGGAGGGATCACAGATACGCAGTATTTT,CASSLTGAGGITDTQYF
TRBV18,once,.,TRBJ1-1,TGTGCCAGCTCACCATTAGAGGTGAACACTGAAGCTTTCTTT,CASSPLEVNTEAFF
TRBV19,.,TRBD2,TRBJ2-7,TGTGCCAGTAGTACCGCCACTAGCGGGTACGAGCAGTACTTC,CASSTATSGYEQYF
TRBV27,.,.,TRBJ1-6,TGTGCCAGCAGTCCGAGCGGGCAGACACTCACACGGCGTTCACCCCTCCACTTT,CASSPSGQTLTRRSPLHF
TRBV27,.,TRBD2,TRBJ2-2,TGTGCCAGCAGTACAGGGACTAGCGTAGTCGGGGAGCTGTTTTTT,CASSTGTSVVGELFF
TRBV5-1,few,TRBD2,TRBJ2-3,TGCGCCAGCAGCTTGGAGGGACTAGCGGGAGGAGATACGCAGTATTTT,CASSLEGLAGGDTQYF
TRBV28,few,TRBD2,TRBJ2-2,TGTGCCAGCAACCTAGCGGGAGTAGTCACCGGGGAGCTGTTTTTT,CASNLAGVVTGELFF
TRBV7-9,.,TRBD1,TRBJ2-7,TGTGCCAGCAGCCCGACAGGGATGCGGTACGAGCAGTACTTC,CASSPTGMRYEQYF
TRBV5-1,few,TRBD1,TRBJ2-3,TGCGCCAGCAGCTTCAGCCGGGACAGCGGCACAGATACGCAGTATTTT,CASSFSRDSGTDTQYF
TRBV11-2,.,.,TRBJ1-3,TGTGCCAGCAGCTTAAGTCTGGGGAGGAACACCATATATTTT,CASSLSLGRNTIYF
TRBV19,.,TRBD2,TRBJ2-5,TGTGCCAGTAGTAAGGGGACTAGCGGGAGCAGTCGAGAGACCCAGTACTTC,CASSKGTSGSSRETQYF
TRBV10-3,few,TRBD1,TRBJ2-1,TGTGCCACCGGGACAGGGGACGGATACGAGCAGTTCTTC,CATGTGDGYEQFF
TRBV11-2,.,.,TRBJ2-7,TGTGCCAGCAGCCTTACCTACGAGCAGTACTTC,CASSLTYEQYF
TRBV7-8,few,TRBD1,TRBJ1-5,TGTGCCAGCAGCCCCGACAGGGTTCCTAGTGTGAGCAATCAGCCCCAGCATTTT,CASSPDRVPSVSNQPQHF
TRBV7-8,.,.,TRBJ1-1,TGTGCCAGCAGCTTAGCGCACCGACAGGAAGCTTTCTTT,CASSLAHRQEAFF
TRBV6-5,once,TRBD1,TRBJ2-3,TGTGCCAGCAGTTACGGGGACAGGGGACTCACAGATACGCAGTATTTT,CASSYGDRGLTDTQYF
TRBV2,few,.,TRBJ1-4,TGTGCCAGCAGTGAAGAGGGTGACAGGATATTTTTT,CASSEEGDRIFF
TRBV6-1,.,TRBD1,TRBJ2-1,TGTGCCAGCAGGGCCGGGACAGGGCTCCAACTAGAGCAGTTCTTC,CASRAGTGLQLEQFF
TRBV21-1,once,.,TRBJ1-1,TGTGCCAGCAGCACAGAGAGGCGACGGTGGGGAGCTAACACTGAAGCTTTCTTT,CASSTERRRWGANTEAFF
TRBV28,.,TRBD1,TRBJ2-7,TGTGCCAGCGGACAGGGGGCTCTCGAGCAGTACTTC,CASGQGALEQYF
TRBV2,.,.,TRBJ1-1,TGTGCCGCGATGTGGGGGACTAACACTGAAGCTTTCTTT,CAAMWGTNTEAFF
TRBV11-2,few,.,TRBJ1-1,TGTGCCAGCAGCCTCTCGGCAGGGAAAGCTTTCTTT,CASSLSAGKAFF
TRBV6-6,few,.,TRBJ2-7,TGTGCCAGTAGCAGAGGAGACGAGCAGTACTTC,CASSRGDEQYF
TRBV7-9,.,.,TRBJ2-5,TGTGCCAGCAGCTTAGCACTCCTACAAGAGACCCAGTACTTC,CASSLALLQETQYF
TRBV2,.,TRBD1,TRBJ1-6,TGTGCCAGCAGTGGGGGGACAGGGGGACGCTCCTATAATTCACCCCTCCACTTT,CASSGGTGGRSYNSPLHF
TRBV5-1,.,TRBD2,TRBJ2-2,TGCGCCAGCAGAAGGGTAGAAGCGGGAAACACCGGGGAGCTGTTTTTT,CASRRVEAGNTGELFF
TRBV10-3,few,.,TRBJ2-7,TGTGCCATCAGTGACCTCTACGAGCAGTACTTC,CAISDLYEQYF
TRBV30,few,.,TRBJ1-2,TGTGCCTGGAGTGTAAACAGCTATGGCTACACCTTC,CAWSVNSYGYTF
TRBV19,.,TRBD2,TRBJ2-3,TGTGCCAGTAGTATAGCTCAGCGGGAGGTGGCAGATACGCAGTATTTT,CASSIAQREVADTQYF
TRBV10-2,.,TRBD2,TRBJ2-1,TGCGCCAGCAGTGAAACTAGCGGGACCACGGAGCAGTTCTTC,CASSETSGTTEQFF
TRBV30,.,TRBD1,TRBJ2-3,TGTGCCTGGAGTGTGGACAGGGTCACAGATACGCAGTATTTT,CAWSVDRVTDTQYF
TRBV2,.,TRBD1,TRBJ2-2,TGTGCCAGCCGGACAGGGGCCGGGGAGCTGTTTTTT,CASRTGAGELFF
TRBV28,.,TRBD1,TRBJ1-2,TGTGCCAGCAGTATAAGACAGGGCACTAACTATGGCTACACCTTC,CASSIRQGTNYGYTF
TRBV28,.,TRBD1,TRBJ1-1,TGTGCCAGCAGTTTATTGGTGGGACAGGGGACGAACACTGAAGCTTTCTTT,CASSLLVGQGTNTEAFF
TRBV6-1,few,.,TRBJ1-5,TGTGCCAGCAAACAGAACAATCAGCCCCAGCATTTT,CASKQNNQPQHF
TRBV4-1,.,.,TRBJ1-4,TGCGCCAGCAGCCAGGGGGCGGTCGCGGGCTTTAATGAAAAACTGTTTTTT,CASSQGAVAGFNEKLFF
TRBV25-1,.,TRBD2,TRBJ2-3,TGTGCCAGCAGTGACCCGACTAGCGGGAGGGCCACAGATACGCAGTATTTT,CASSDPTSGRATDTQYF
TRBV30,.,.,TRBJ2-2,TGTGCCTGGAGTGTACAGGACACCGGGGAGCTGTTTTTT,CAWSVQDTGELFF
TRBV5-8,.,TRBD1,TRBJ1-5,TGTGCCAGCAGCTTATTAGGACAGGGCGACAATCAGCCCCAGCATTTT,CASSLLGQGDNQPQHF
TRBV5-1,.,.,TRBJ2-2,TGCGCCAGCAGGGTCGGCCTAGCGAACACCGGGGAGCTGTTTTTT,CASRVGLANTGELFF
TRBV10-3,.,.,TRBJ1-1,TGTGCCATCAGTGGTGCGACAAATGCGGCTTTCTTT,CAISGATNAAFF
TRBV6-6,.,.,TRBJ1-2,TGTGCGACTGCCCTCCAAGGAGGCAGACTCTATGGCTACACCTTC,CATALQGGRLYGYTF
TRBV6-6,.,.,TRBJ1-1,TGTGCCAGCAGTTACGGAGGGCCCTTGAACACTGAAGCTTTCTTT,CASSYGGPLNTEAFF
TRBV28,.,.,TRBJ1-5,TGTGCCAGCAGCCTCGGGGGGGTAAGCAATCAGCCCCAGCATTTT,CASSLGGVSNQPQHF
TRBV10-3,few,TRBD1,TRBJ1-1,TGTGCCATCAGCGAAGGGGACAGGGTTACTGAAGCTTTCTTT,CAISEGDRVTEAFF
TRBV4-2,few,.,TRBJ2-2,TGTGCCAGCAGCCAAGAAATGGCTAACACCGGGGAGCTGTTTTTT,CASSQEMANTGELFF
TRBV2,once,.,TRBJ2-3,TGTGCCAGCAGTGAAGCGATTTCCGGGAGCACAGATACGCAGTATTTT,CASSEAISGSTDTQYF
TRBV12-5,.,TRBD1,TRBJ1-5,TGTGCTAGTGCCCAGACAGGGAGCAATCAGCCCCAGCATTTT,CASAQTGSNQPQHF
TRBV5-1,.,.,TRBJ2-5,TGCGCCAGCAGCTTGGTATTCGAAGAGTCCCAAGAGACCCAGTACTTC,CASSLVFEESQETQYF
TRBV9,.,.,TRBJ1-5,TGTGCCAGCAGCCCTCTAGGGCCCCAGCATTTT,CASSPLGPQHF
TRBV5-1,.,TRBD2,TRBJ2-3,TGCGCCAGCAGCTTAGACCCAAGCGGGAAAATGACAGATACGCAGTATTTT,CASSLDPSGKMTDTQYF
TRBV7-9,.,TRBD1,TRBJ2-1,TGTGCCAGCAGTTACCGGGACAGGGGTTTCAATGAGCAGTTCTTC,CASSYRDRGFNEQFF
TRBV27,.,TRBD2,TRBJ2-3,TGTGCCAGCAGTTGGGGGACTAGCGGGACGGCGTCGGATACGCAGTATTTT,CASSWGTSGTASDTQYF
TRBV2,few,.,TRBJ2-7,TGTGCCAGCTGGGGGCTCGAGCAGTACTTC,CASWGLEQYF
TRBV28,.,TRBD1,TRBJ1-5,TGTGCCAGCAGAGAACAGGGGGATCAGCCCCAGCATTTT,CASREQGDQPQHF
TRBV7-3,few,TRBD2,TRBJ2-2,TGTGCCAGCAGCTTAGCCGGGAGGATAAACACCGGGGAGCTGTTTTTT,CASSLAGRINTGELFF